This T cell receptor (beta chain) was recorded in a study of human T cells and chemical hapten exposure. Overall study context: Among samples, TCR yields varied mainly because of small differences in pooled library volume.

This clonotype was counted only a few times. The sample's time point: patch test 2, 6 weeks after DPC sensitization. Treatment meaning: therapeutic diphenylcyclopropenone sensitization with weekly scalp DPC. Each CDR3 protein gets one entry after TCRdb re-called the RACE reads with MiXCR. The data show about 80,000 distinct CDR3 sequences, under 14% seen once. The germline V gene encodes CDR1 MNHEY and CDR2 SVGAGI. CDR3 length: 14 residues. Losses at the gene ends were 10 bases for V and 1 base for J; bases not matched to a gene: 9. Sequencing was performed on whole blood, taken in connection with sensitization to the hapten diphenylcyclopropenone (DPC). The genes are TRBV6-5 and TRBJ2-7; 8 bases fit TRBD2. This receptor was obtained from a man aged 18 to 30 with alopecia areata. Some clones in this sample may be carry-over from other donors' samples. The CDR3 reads CATYGTSGSYEQYF. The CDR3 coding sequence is TGTGCCACCTATGGCACTAGCGGATCCTACGAGCAGTACTTC.